Below are 8 T cell receptor beta chains sequenced from a single sample in a study of T cells in Graves' hyperthyroidism and ophthalmopathy. Amplification of TCR beta CDR3 regions used RNA as the template. Researchers ran a first-round RT-PCR on the TCR CDR3 using the HTBI primer set. TCRdb itself ran the multiplex PCR reads through MiXCR, one entry per CDR3 protein. The sample holds around 720,000 distinct CDR3 sequences; 30% to 40% are singletons and the top ten take roughly 30%. Sequencing was carried out using blood. These receptors all stem from a woman between 40 and 50 years old with Graves' hyperthyroidism.

The chain combines TRBV14 with TRBJ1-2, with 9 nucleotides matching TRBD1. The length of the CDR3 is 16 residues. J gave up 6 bases and V 4 bases, and 12 bases lay outside the gene matches. Germline V lookup: CDR1 SGHDN, CDR2 FVKESK. DNA of the CDR3: TGTGCCAGCAGCCTTGGGACAGGGCATGGGGGCGATGGCTACACCTTC. Its translation is CASSLGTGHGGDGYTF.

There are a few counts of this clonotype. The chain combines TRBV10-3 with TRBJ1-2; D possibly corresponds to TRBD1 (6 bases). Germline lookup yields CDR1 ENHRY and CDR2 SYGVKD. The CDR3 totals 13 residues. V was clipped by 10 bases and J by 10 bases, with 22 bases between them. CDR3 sequence reads: CASREPTDSLYTF. In DNA form, the CDR3 reads TGTGCCAGCAGGGAACCGACGGACAGCCTCTACACCTTC.

The rearrangement uses TRBV6-1 and TRBJ1-2, with D perhaps matching TRBD1 (6 bases). The ends were cut back, 0 bases at V and 8 bases at J, with 7 bases in the middle. The germline gives CDR1 MNHNS, CDR2 SASEGT. This CDR3 has 12 residues. The CDR3 here is CASSEAQGGYTF. In nucleotides, the CDR3 is TGTGCCAGCAGTGAAGCACAGGGAGGCTACACCTTC.

Points on this clonotype: One base away lies a much larger clone, so this may be a sequencing read error. The chain joins TRBV7-2 to TRBJ2-7; 10 bases are shared with TRBD1. In germline, CDR1 is SGHTA, CDR2 FQGNSA. The ends lost 3 bases at V and 3 bases at J; junction bases unmatched: 5. The CDR3 is 15 amino acids. The CDR3 region is CASSLRGQGLYEQYF. The CDR3, as DNA: TGTGCCAGCAGCTTGCGGGGACAGGGGCTCTACGAGCAGTACTTC.

About this clonotype itself: One base away lies a much larger clone, so this may be a sequencing read error. The rearrangement links TRBV7-3 to TRBJ1-5; no firm D call. CDR1 is SGHTA and CDR2 is FQGTGA in the germline V gene. Trimming stripped 5 bases from V and 8 bases from J, with 19 bases between. This CDR3 is 15 amino acids long. The DNA of the CDR3 is TGTGCCAGCAGCCCCGGGGTATTTCTGGGTGAGCCCCAGCATTTT. This gives the protein CASSPGVFLGEPQHF. Filled out from reference TRBV7-3 and TRBJ1-5, the complete variable domain reads GAGVSQTPSNKVTEKGKYVELRCDPISGHTALYWYRQSLGQGPEFLIYFQGTGAADDSGLPNDRFFAVRPEGSVSTLKIQRTERGDSAVYLCASSPGVFLGEPQHFGDGTRLSIL.

This clonotype was counted many times. The V gene is TRBV6-5, the J gene TRBJ1-4; D not resolved. Trimming shortened V by 10 bases and J by 4 bases, and 10 bases separated the two germline ends. CDR3 length: 12 residues. Germline CDR1 MNHEY, CDR2 SVGAGI. CDR3 nucleotides: TGTGCCATAGGGAGGGATAATGAAAAACTGTTTTTT. Translated, it gives CAIGRDNEKLFF.

This clonotype appeared once. The genes are TRBV2 and TRBJ1-2; no clear D gene. CDR3 length: 14 residues. The germline CDR1 and CDR2 sequences are SNHLY and FYNNEI. Trimming shortened V by 7 bases and J by 0 bases, and 12 bases separated the two germline ends. The DNA for the CDR3 is TGTGCCAGCATCAACGGGGTGACTAACTATGGCTACACCTTC. This sequence encodes CASINGVTNYGYTF.

The chain recombines TRBV7-9 with TRBJ2-3; TRBD2 is a possible D gene (6 bases). V lost 7 bases and J lost 4, with 12 bases in between. Germline CDR1 is SEHNR and CDR2 is FQNEAQ (reference sequence). CDR3 length: 13 amino acids. The DNA for the CDR3 is TGTGCCAGCAACCAGGAGGGGTCAGATACGCAGTATTTT. It is translated as CASNQEGSDTQYF.